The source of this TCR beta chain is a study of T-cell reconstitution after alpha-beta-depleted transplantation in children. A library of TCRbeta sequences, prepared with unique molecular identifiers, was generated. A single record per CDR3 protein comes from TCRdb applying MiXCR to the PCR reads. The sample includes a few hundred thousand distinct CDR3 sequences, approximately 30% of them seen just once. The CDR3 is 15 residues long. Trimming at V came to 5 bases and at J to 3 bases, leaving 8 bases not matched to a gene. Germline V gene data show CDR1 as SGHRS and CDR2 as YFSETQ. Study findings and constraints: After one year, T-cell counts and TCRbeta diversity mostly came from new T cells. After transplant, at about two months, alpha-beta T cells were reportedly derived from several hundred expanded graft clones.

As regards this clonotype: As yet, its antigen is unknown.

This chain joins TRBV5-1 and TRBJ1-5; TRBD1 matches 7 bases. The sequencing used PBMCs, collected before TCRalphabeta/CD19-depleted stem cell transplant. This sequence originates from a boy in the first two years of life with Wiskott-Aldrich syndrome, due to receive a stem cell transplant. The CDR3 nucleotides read TGCGCCAGCAGGGAGGGAGACAGGGACAATCAGCCCCAGCATTTT. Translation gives CASREGDRDNQPQHF. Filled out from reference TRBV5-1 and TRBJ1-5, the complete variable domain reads KAGVTQTPRYLIKTRGQQVTLSCSPISGHRSVSWYQQTPGQGLQFLFEYFSETQRNKGNFPGRFSGRQFSNSRSEMNVSTLELGDSALYLCASREGDRDNQPQHFGDGTRLSIL.